These 30 T cell receptor beta chains share one sample of origin, sequenced in a study of blood T cell repertoires in COVID-19. Measured with immunoSEQ multiplex PCR; TCRdb has only the in-frame clones, and not every one. The top ten clones hold 1.7% of a sample with 140,000 to 150,000 clones, 75% to 90% of them seen once. Sequences were obtained from peripheral blood. Every receptor here comes from a woman aged 50 to 60 with acute or convalescent COVID-19.

The genes are TRBV27 and TRBJ1-2; 8 bases agree with TRBD1. Germline lookup yields CDR1 MNHEY and CDR2 SMNVEV (reference sequence). The trim removed 2 bases at V and 8 bases at J, leaving 4 bases unmatched. This CDR3 has 13 residues. CDR3 bases: TGTGCCAGCAGTTTACTACAGGGGGGAGGCTACACCTTC. Protein product: CASSLLQGGGYTF.

The chain uses TRBV27 and TRBJ1-1; 8 nucleotides align to TRBD1. Per germline, CDR1 MNHEY and CDR2 SMNVEV (reference sequence). V lost 5 bases and J lost 5; bases outside the gene matches: 7. This CDR3 has 14 amino acids. In DNA, the CDR3 is TGTGCCAGCAGTCTACAGGGGGTACAGACTGAAGCTTTCTTT. It is translated as CASSLQGVQTEAFF.

This chain uses TRBV6-1 with TRBJ2-1; D gene ambiguous. The CDR3 consists of 13 residues. Deletions cut 2 bases from V and 4 bases from J, with 6 bases between. Germline CDR1 reads MNHNS; CDR2 reads SASEGT. The CDR3 DNA is TGTGCCAGCAGTGAATCAGAATACAATGAGCAGTTCTTC. Its protein is CASSESEYNEQFF.

In DNA, the CDR3 is TGTGCCAGCAGCGCCACAACAGATACGCAGTATTTT. It is translated as CASSATTDTQYF. The chain is built from TRBV5-6 and TRBJ2-3; D remains ambiguous. V was cut by 4 bases and J by 3 bases, with 6 bases left in between. Per the germline V gene, CDR1 is SGHDT and CDR2 is YYEEEE. The CDR3 length is 12 residues.

The genes are TRBV5-5 and TRBJ1-6; 11 bases are a match to TRBD1. The V gene's germline CDR1 is SGHKS and CDR2 YYEKEE (reference sequence). The CDR3 runs 16 residues. The trim removed 2 bases at V and 8 bases at J, leaving 6 bases unmatched. The CDR3 loop reads CASSLIGTGGHSPLHF. In DNA form, the CDR3 reads TGTGCCAGCAGCTTAATTGGGACAGGGGGTCATTCACCCCTCCACTTT.

This chain uses TRBV5-1 with TRBJ1-6; 8 positions match TRBD1. V shed 0 bases, J shed 10 bases, and the junction held 6 bases outside the gene matches. CDR1 is SGHRS, CDR2 YFSETQ, per germline. CDR3 length: 15 residues. CDR3 sequence reads: CASSLGTGIESPLHF. CDR3 in DNA: TGCGCCAGCAGCTTGGGGACAGGGATTGAATCACCCCTCCACTTT.

This rearrangement joins TRBV19 to TRBJ1-1; no definite D call. The V and J ends lost 4 bases and 1 base respectively, with 13 bases between them. CDR1 LNHDA and CDR2 SQIVND come from the germline V gene (reference sequence). This CDR3 region has 15 residues. CDR3 sequence (DNA): TGTGCCAGTAGTACGACTTGGTTGGGGAACACTGAAGCTTTCTTT. This codes for CASSTTWLGNTEAFF.

The rearrangement joins TRBV7-8 to TRBJ2-3, with TRBD2 matching 13 bases. Germline CDR1 reads SGHVS; CDR2 reads FQNEAQ. The CDR3 spans 19 residues. J was trimmed by 1 base and V by 2 bases; bases with no gene match: 9. The CDR3 region has the DNA TGTGCCAGCAGCTTACCGACTAGCGGGGGGTCGGGGGGCACAGATACGCAGTATTTT. This gives the protein CASSLPTSGGSGGTDTQYF.

The rearrangement links TRBV20-1 to TRBJ2-1; 8 nucleotides agree with TRBD2. Germline V CDR1 and CDR2: DFQATT, SNEGSKA (reference sequence). This CDR3 is 10 amino acids long. The CDR3 region is CSGGANEQFF. For the CDR3, the DNA is TGCAGCGGGGGGGCGAATGAGCAGTTCTTC.

The V gene is TRBV27, the J gene TRBJ2-5, with 10 bases identical to TRBD2. V shed 5 bases and J 5 bases; nucleotides not matched to a gene: 8. This CDR3 contains 15 residues. CDR1 and CDR2 from the germline V gene are MNHEY and SMNVEV (reference sequence). CDR3 in amino acids: CASSAPSGGGETQYF. In DNA, the CDR3 is TGTGCCAGCAGTGCCCCTAGCGGGGGTGGGGAGACCCAGTACTTC.

This clone was detected once. The CDR3 protein is CASSSPGQMNTEAFF. CDR3 in DNA: TGTGCCAGCAGTAGTCCGGGACAGATGAACACTGAAGCTTTCTTT. V is TRBV28 and J is TRBJ1-1; 7 nucleotides agree with TRBD1. Germline V gene sequence: CDR1 MDHEN, CDR2 SYDVKM. With V trimmed by 5 bases and J by 0 bases, 6 bases remained unmatched. The CDR3 is 15 amino acids. The complete variable domain, with remaining parts taken from reference TRBV28 and TRBJ1-1, reads DVKVTQSSRYLVKRTGEKVFLECVQDMDHENMFWYRQDPGLGLRLIYFSYDVKMKEKGDIPEGYSVSREKKERFSLILESASTNQTSMYLCASSSPGQMNTEAFFGQGTRLTVV.

The chain recombines TRBV28 with TRBJ1-2; 7 nucleotides line up with TRBD1. The CDR3 spans 13 residues. With V trimmed by 10 bases and J by 3 bases, 8 bases remained unmatched. Germline CDR1 is MDHEN and CDR2 is SYDVKM. The chain's CDR3 is CATRQGLDYGYTF. The CDR3, as DNA: TGTGCCACGCGACAGGGCCTTGACTATGGCTACACCTTC.

The rearrangement uses TRBV5-1 and TRBJ1-2, with 7 bases fitting TRBD1. The CDR3 is 13 residues long. V lost 3 bases, J lost 8 bases, and 7 bases stayed unmatched. Germline loops: CDR1 SGHRS, CDR2 YFSETQ. The CDR3 spells CASSSGDRDGYTF. DNA for the CDR3: TGCGCCAGCAGCTCGGGCGACAGGGACGGCTACACCTTC. The variable domain in full, completed from reference TRBV5-1 and TRBJ1-2, reads KAGVTQTPRYLIKTRGQQVTLSCSPISGHRSVSWYQQTPGQGLQFLFEYFSETQRNKGNFPGRFSGRQFSNSRSEMNVSTLELGDSALYLCASSSGDRDGYTFGSGTRLTVV.

The rearrangement uses TRBV28 and TRBJ1-2; 10 positions match TRBD1. Germline-derived CDR1 and CDR2 are MDHEN and SYDVKM. V lost 3 bases to trimming and J lost 1 base; unmatched junction nucleotides: 5. The CDR3 totals 16 residues. The CDR3 spells CASSLHGTGVNYGYTF. The CDR3 DNA follows: TGTGCCAGCAGTTTGCACGGGACAGGGGTTAACTATGGCTACACCTTC.

The V call is TRBV15, the J call TRBJ1-6; D gene uncertain. CDR3 size: 13 residues. Trimming cost V 2 bases and J 4 bases, with 3 bases left between them. Germline loops: CDR1 LNHNV, CDR2 YYDKDF (reference sequence). This CDR3 reads CATSRPYNSPLHF. The DNA of the CDR3 is TGTGCCACCAGCAGACCTTATAATTCACCCCTCCACTTT.

This chain links TRBV30 with TRBJ1-6; no reliable D call. The CDR3 has 13 residues. Trimming took 7 bases from V and 6 from J, leaving 13 bases between them. In germline, CDR1 is GTSNPN, CDR2 SVGIG (reference sequence). CDR3 DNA sequence: TGTGCCTATTCGGGTTTTGGTAATTCACCCCTCCACTTT. It is translated as CAYSGFGNSPLHF.

This chain joins TRBV10-3 and TRBJ2-7; 10 bases fit TRBD1. CDR3 size: 14 residues. V lost 6 bases to trimming and J lost 3 bases; unmatched junction nucleotides: 5. The germline gives CDR1 ENHRY, CDR2 SYGVKD. The chain's CDR3 is CAIRDGTGVYEQYF. Here the CDR3 DNA reads TGTGCCATCAGGGACGGGACAGGGGTCTACGAGCAGTACTTC.

This clone was observed a few times. This sequence joins TRBV2 and TRBJ1-1; 7 bases match TRBD1. This CDR3 is 15 amino acids long. With 6 bases clipped from V and 5 bases from J, the junction kept 12 bases outside the gene matches. Germline CDR1 SNHLY, CDR2 FYNNEI. In DNA form, the CDR3 reads TGTGCCAGCAGGATACCCGTGACAGGGTTAACTGAAGCTTTCTTT. This codes for CASRIPVTGLTEAFF.

The chain employs TRBV27 and TRBJ2-5, with D unclear. CDR3 size: 14 residues. Germline lookup yields CDR1 MNHEY and CDR2 SMNVEV (reference sequence). V shed 0 bases and J shed 4 bases, with 9 bases lying between them. The CDR3 sequence is CASSLSMRLETQYF. DNA for the CDR3: TGTGCCAGCAGTTTATCTATGAGACTAGAGACCCAGTACTTC.

The chain has TRBV28 and TRBJ2-7; a possible D gene is TRBD1 (5 bases). V lost 7 bases to trimming and J lost 4 bases, with 14 bases between them. Germline V gene sequence: CDR1 MDHEN, CDR2 SYDVKM. CDR3 length: 13 residues. The CDR3 region is CASTLFDSYEQYF. The CDR3 DNA sequence: TGTGCCAGCACCCTCTTTGACAGTTACGAGCAGTACTTC.

This clone appeared a single time. The rearrangement joins TRBV6-5 to TRBJ2-7; maybe TRBD2 (7 bases). The length of the CDR3 is 15 residues. Between the trimmed V and J ends, which lost 7 bases and 4 bases, there was a span of 20 bases. Germline loops: CDR1 MNHEY, CDR2 SVGAGI. This chain's CDR3 is CASTLRGGWAYEQYF. In nucleotides, the CDR3 is TGTGCCAGCACCTTAAGGGGGGGGTGGGCTTACGAGCAGTACTTC.

This sequence joins TRBV9 and TRBJ2-2, with D maybe TRBD1 (6 bases). Germline values: CDR1 SGDLS, CDR2 YYNGEE. V was clipped by 4 bases and J by 3 bases, with 13 bases between them. The CDR3 covers 15 residues. CDR3 residues: CASSTTQGYTGELFF. The CDR3 DNA reads TGTGCCAGCAGCACGACACAGGGATACACCGGGGAGCTGTTTTTT.

The chain joins TRBV27 to TRBJ1-5; no firm D call. The length of the CDR3 is 14 residues. Germline V gene data show CDR1 as MNHEY and CDR2 as SMNVEV (reference sequence). V was shortened by 9 bases and J by 1 base, with 13 bases between the two germline ends. CDR3 residues: CARGGSRSNQPQHF. CDR3 DNA: TGTGCCAGGGGAGGGAGTAGAAGCAATCAGCCCCAGCATTTT.

This chain links TRBV9 with TRBJ1-3, with 9 bases that match TRBD1. Losses at the gene ends were 4 bases for V and 8 bases for J; bases not matched to a gene: 25. Germline V lookup: CDR1 SGDLS, CDR2 YYNGEE. CDR3 length: 20 residues. The CDR3 protein is CASSSSSQDEGDRVRDTIYF. The CDR3 DNA is TGTGCCAGCAGCTCGAGCTCGCAGGATGAAGGGGACAGGGTTAGGGACACCATATATTTT.

The V call is TRBV12-3 or TRBV12-4, the J call TRBJ2-5, with D uncertain. The CDR3 is 13 residues long. V shed 6 bases and J shed 3 bases, with 11 bases lying between them. The CDR3 spells CASSPAGEETQYF. In DNA form, the CDR3 reads TGTGCCAGCAGCCCCGCCGGAGAAGAGACCCAGTACTTC.

This rearrangement joins TRBV20-1 to TRBJ1-2, with a possible D match to TRBD1 (6 bases). The CDR3 extends over 11 amino acids. The V end was cut by 3 bases, the J end by 9 bases, with 11 bases between. Germline values: CDR1 DFQATT, CDR2 SNEGSKA (reference sequence). The CDR3 sequence: CSASTGNSYTF. CDR3 bases: TGCAGTGCTAGCACAGGGAACAGCTACACCTTC.

V usage is TRBV7-6 and J usage is TRBJ2-1, with D maybe TRBD2 (5 bases). CDR3 length: 13 residues. CDR1 SGHVS and CDR2 FNYEAQ come from the germline V gene. With 0 bases removed from V and 10 bases from J, the gap between germline ends came to 10 bases. The CDR3 DNA reads TGTGCCAGCAGCTTAGCAAGCGGAGCGGAGCAGTTCTTC. Amino acid sequence: CASSLASGAEQFF. Together with reference TRBV7-6 and TRBJ2-1, the CDR3 gives the full variable domain: GAGVSQSPRYKVTKRGQDVALRCDPISGHVSLYWYRQALGQGPEFLTYFNYEAQQDKSGLPNDRFSAERPEGSISTLTIQRTEQRDSAMYRCASSLASGAEQFFGPGTRLTVL.

Only one count was recorded for this clone. The chain combines TRBV6-5 with TRBJ2-7; 12 bases are shared with TRBD2. Germline CDR1 and CDR2: MNHEY and SVGAGI. The junction had 7 bases not matched to a gene; V was cut back by 10 bases and J by 6 bases. The CDR3 sequence is 13 residues long. CDR3: CAIRLAGVGEQYF. The CDR3 nucleotides read TGTGCCATTCGACTAGCGGGAGTGGGCGAGCAGTACTTC.

The gene calls are TRBV9 and TRBJ2-1, with 11 bases that match TRBD2. The germline V gene has CDR1 SGDLS and CDR2 YYNGEE. The CDR3 contains 18 residues. The junction had 8 bases not matched to a gene; V was cut back by 0 bases and J by 3 bases. The CDR3 protein is CASSVEPRGLADYNEQFF. CDR3 DNA sequence: TGTGCCAGCAGCGTAGAACCGCGGGGACTAGCGGACTACAATGAGCAGTTCTTC.

The chain has TRBV19 and TRBJ2-5; no firm D call. Trimming stripped 1 base from V and 7 bases from J, with 19 bases between. CDR1 LNHDA and CDR2 SQIVND come from the germline V gene (reference sequence). This CDR3 region has 16 residues. CDR3 in DNA: TGTGCCAGTAGTATAGGTGTCACCCCTCGTAGTACGACCCAGTACTTC. Amino acid sequence: CASSIGVTPRSTTQYF.